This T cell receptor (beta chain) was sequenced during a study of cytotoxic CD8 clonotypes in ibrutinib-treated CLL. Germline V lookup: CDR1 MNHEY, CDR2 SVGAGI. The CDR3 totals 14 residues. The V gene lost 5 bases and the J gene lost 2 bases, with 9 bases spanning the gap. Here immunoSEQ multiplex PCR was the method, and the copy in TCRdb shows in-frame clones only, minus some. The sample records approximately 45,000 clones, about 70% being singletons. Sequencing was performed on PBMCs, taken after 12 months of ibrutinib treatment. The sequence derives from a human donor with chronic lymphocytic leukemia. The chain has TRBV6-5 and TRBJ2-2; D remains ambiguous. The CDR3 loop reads CASSMGPNTGELFF. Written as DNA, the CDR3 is TGTGCCAGCAGTATGGGCCCTAACACCGGGGAGCTGTTTTTT.